The sequence of this T cell receptor beta chain was determined in a study of blood T cell repertoires in COVID-19. The overall study: COVID-19 samples, acute and convalescent, were from the United States, Italy and Spain. T cells, B-cell-depleted T cells, or PBMCs provided the cDNA or gDNA that served as material.

The germline gives CDR1 LNHNV, CDR2 YYDKDF (reference sequence). This CDR3 region has 16 residues. Trimming cost V 5 bases and J 9 bases; bases outside gene matches: 13. The table came from immunoSEQ multiplex PCR; TCRdb's copy has only in-frame clones and leaves some out. The table records about 230,000 clones, approximately 81% of them present only once. This clone was picked up one time. The chain uses TRBV15 and TRBJ2-1, with TRBD2 matching over 10 bases. This TCR came from a woman aged 80 or over with acute or convalescent COVID-19. The material sequenced was peripheral blood. CDR3 region: CATSPGGLAGAGEQFF. The CDR3 region has the DNA TGTGCCACCAGCCCAGGTGGGCTAGCGGGAGCGGGTGAGCAGTTCTTC.